These T cell receptor beta chains were read from a single sample in a study of cytomegalovirus exposure and HLA in healthy donors. This table comes from immunoSEQ multiplex PCR, and its TCRdb copy is limited to in-frame clones, with some not included. The repertoire holds roughly 330,000 clones, about 85% seen once, with approximately 1% in the top ten. The sequencing input was PBMCs. Receptors were obtained from a woman in her 30s in good health and CMV-seropositive. Each CDR3 is given with its conserved first and last residue.

j_gene | v_gene | CDR3aa
TRBJ2-4 | TRBV2 | CASSASSVAGGPMNIQYF
TRBJ1-1 | TRBV30 | CAWSDETGRSEAFF
TRBJ2-2 | TRBV9 | CASSVRVGSTLNTGELFF
TRBJ1-5 | TRBV27 | CASSLQGISNQPQHF
TRBJ2-7 | TRBV5-4 | CASSPDPAPYEQYF
TRBJ2-7 | TRBV6-1 | CASSSDRGYEQYF
TRBJ2-1 | TRBV6-5 | CASSYSQDEQFF
TRBJ2-7 | TRBV4-3 | CASSPAASGRYEQYF
TRBJ2-1 | TRBV6-6 | CASNEDRRNEQFF
TRBJ1-5 | TRBV13 | CASSPGQGYQPQHF
TRBJ2-3 | TRBV27 | CASSLRGTDTQYF
TRBJ2-2 | TRBV6-6 | CASRSRGRGNTGELFF
TRBJ2-1 | TRBV2 | CASGSRGVEQFF
TRBJ2-3 | TRBV28 | CASSFSGSVAGRPTTDTQYF
TRBJ2-3 | TRBV11-2 | CASSPQTLAGTQYF
TRBJ2-3 | TRBV9 | CASSYAGTTDTQYF
TRBJ2-2 | TRBV27 | CASRTQRNTGELFF
TRBJ2-7 | TRBV9 | CASSARRSSYEQYF
TRBJ2-2 | TRBV2 | CASSEIGQNTGELFF
TRBJ2-7 | TRBV29-1 | CSVEGLDNSYEQYF
TRBJ2-7 | TRBV7-2 | CASSTERGSSYEQYF
TRBJ2-1 | TRBV7-3 | CASSLISGEHNEQFF
TRBJ2-2 | TRBV9 | CASSGAAGVTGELFF
TRBJ2-3 | TRBV9 | CASSVLDGGTTDTQYF
TRBJ2-5 | TRBV29-1 | CSVDGGRAIETQYF
TRBJ2-7 | TRBV6-1 | CASSDRGTATYEQYF
TRBJ1-2 | TRBV27 | CASSLSLRGSGGYTF
TRBJ2-3 | TRBV27 | CASRGLSDTQYF
TRBJ2-3 | TRBV5-4 | CASRGETSTDTQYF
TRBJ2-2 | TRBV5-6 | CASSDGTSGYTGELFF
TRBJ1-5 | TRBV5-1 | CASSPGQGGNQPQHF
TRBJ2-2 | TRBV7-3 | CASSFAVRGSSGDTGELFF
TRBJ1-3 | TRBV15 | CATSRDAKTGNTIYF
TRBJ2-2 | TRBV19 | CASSNKGTYNTGELFF
TRBJ2-7 | TRBV28 | CASSSAGSAYEQYF
TRBJ1-2 | TRBV25-1 | CASSGPGQGGGYTF
TRBJ1-1 | TRBV4-1 | CASSLQGENTEAFF
TRBJ2-3 | TRBV30 | CAWRTSGGSDTQYF
TRBJ1-1 | TRBV7-9 | CASSHGQGAEAFF
TRBJ2-5 | TRBV27 | CASSLYPGSETQYF
TRBJ2-5 | TRBV9 | CAGETQYF
TRBJ1-4 | TRBV7-6 | CASSLTAATNEKLFF
TRBJ1-2 | TRBV7-3 | CASSLDGTNNYGYTF
TRBJ2-6 | TRBV19 | CASSYGRTSGANVLTF
TRBJ2-5 | TRBV2 | CASFGQETQYF
TRBJ2-6 | TRBV30 | CAWRDRGSGANVLTF
TRBJ2-7 | TRBV6-6 | CASSQAGGPYEQYF
TRBJ2-3 | TRBV30 | CAWTPGGDTQYF
TRBJ2-1 | TRBV5-1 | CASSLMVSNEQFF
TRBJ2-2 | TRBV7-2 | CASSLRRGGRGELFF